The sequence of this TCR beta chain was determined in a study of blood T cell repertoires in COVID-19. The protocol was immunoSEQ multiplex PCR, while the TCRdb copy is restricted to in-frame clones and leaves out a portion. The sample records about 200,000 clones, about 83% being singletons. Sequenced input: peripheral blood. The TCR was taken from a man aged 60-69 years who had recovered from COVID-19.

The CDR3 protein is CASSKGGDSYEQYF. CDR3 nucleotides: TGTGCCAGTAGTAAGGGGGGGGACTCCTACGAGCAGTACTTC. The rearrangement uses TRBV19 and TRBJ2-7; perhaps TRBD2 as D (7 bases). The CDR3 sequence is 14 residues long. V was trimmed by 4 bases and J by 0 bases, leaving 10 bases between them. Germline CDR1 and CDR2: LNHDA and SQIVND (reference sequence).